These 24 T cell receptor beta chains were all obtained from the same sample, sequenced in a study of CD8 T cells in Susac syndrome. About 0.5 to 1 ug RNA was reverse transcribed with random hexamers. TCRdb re-called the immunoSEQ multiplex PCR reads through MiXCR, storing one row per CDR3 protein. This table holds roughly 200,000 distinct CDR3 sequences, about 94% found once. Sequenced input: CD4+ T cells from PBMCs. The source is a human donor with Susac syndrome.

J is TRBJ2-1 and V is TRBV6-5, with 7 bases lining up with TRBD2. CDR3 length: 15 amino acids. The germline CDR1 and CDR2 sequences are MNHEY and SVGAGI. V lost 7 bases to trimming and J lost 8 bases; unmatched junction nucleotides: 14. The CDR3 coding sequence is TGTGCCAGCAATTCGCCGGGGGGTCGTATCTATGAGCAGTTCTTC. Protein: CASNSPGGRIYEQFF.

The chain combines TRBV29-1 with TRBJ1-4; possible D gene TRBD1, 5 bases. This CDR3 comprises 14 residues. Between the trimmed V and J ends, which lost 7 bases and 2 bases, there was a span of 14 bases. Germline V lookup: CDR1 SQVTM, CDR2 ANQGSEA. Written as DNA, the CDR3 is TGCAGCGCTACGGGGACCGGCACTAATGAAAAACTGTTTTTT. Translation gives CSATGTGTNEKLFF.

The chain employs TRBV7-9 and TRBJ2-7; D is ambiguous. The CDR3 loop spans 13 amino acids. Trimming removed 6 bases from V and 1 base from J, with 10 bases in between. The germline gives CDR1 SEHNR, CDR2 FQNEAQ (reference sequence). The CDR3 loop reads CASSTVGSYEQYF. CDR3 DNA: TGTGCCAGCAGTACCGTGGGGTCCTACGAGCAGTACTTC.

This clonotype occurred once. The chain uses TRBV5-1 and TRBJ2-3, with a possible D match to TRBD1 (6 bases). V was pared by 3 bases and J by 2 bases, with 13 bases between. The CDR3 extends over 15 amino acids. Germline CDR1 and CDR2: SGHRS and YFSETQ. The CDR3 sequence: CASSWGQADTDTQYF. In DNA form, the CDR3 reads TGCGCCAGCAGCTGGGGGCAAGCGGACACAGATACGCAGTATTTT.

Only a few counts were recorded for this clonotype. The chain is built from TRBV7-2 and TRBJ2-1; 7 positions agree with TRBD2. The CDR3 consists of 15 residues. Germline V gene sequence: CDR1 SGHTA, CDR2 FQGNSA. Germline trimming cut 2 bases from V and 2 bases from J; bases unmatched to any gene: 3. Written as DNA, the CDR3 is TGTGCCAGCAGCTTAACTAGCGCTACCTACAATGAGCAGTTCTTC. Encoded protein: CASSLTSATYNEQFF.

V is TRBV20-1 and J is TRBJ2-7, with unresolved D. The CDR3 loop spans 17 amino acids. Per the germline V gene, CDR1 is DFQATT and CDR2 is SNEGSKA (reference sequence). V lost 1 base, J lost 2 bases, and 21 bases lay in between. Here the CDR3 reads CSARAWRKWVLAYEQYF. CDR3 DNA: TGCAGTGCTAGAGCCTGGAGAAAGTGGGTGTTGGCCTACGAGCAGTACTTC.

The gene calls are TRBV6-2 or TRBV6-3 and TRBJ1-1; D is ambiguous. CDR1 is MNHEY, CDR2 SVGEGT, per germline. The CDR3 is 14 amino acids. Trimming stripped 6 bases from V and 5 bases from J, with 16 bases between. For the CDR3, the DNA is TGTGCCAGCAGAGCCGAGTTGGCAAAGACTGAAGCTTTCTTT. Translated, it gives CASRAELAKTEAFF.

This clonotype was counted once. V usage is TRBV16 and J usage is TRBJ2-1; 8 bases agree with TRBD2. In germline, CDR1 is KGHSY, CDR2 FQNENV. This CDR3 has 15 residues. V was pared by 2 bases and J by 7 bases, with 7 bases of the junction left unmatched. In DNA, the CDR3 is TGTGCCAGCAGCCAAAAAACTAGCGGAAGGAATGAGCAGTTCTTC. This codes for CASSQKTSGRNEQFF.

The gene calls are TRBV19 and TRBJ2-5; D not certain. Germline V gene data show CDR1 as LNHDA and CDR2 as SQIVND (reference sequence). The CDR3 spans 15 residues. V gave up 3 bases and J gave up 5 bases, with 16 bases separating them. CDR3 in DNA: TGTGCCAGTAGTATTCTGCTAGAGAGATCCGAGACCCAGTACTTC. Translating it yields CASSILLERSETQYF.

The chain links TRBV11-2 to TRBJ2-5; no firm D call. The germline V gene encodes CDR1 SGHAT and CDR2 FQNNGV. Trimming stripped 5 bases from V and 0 bases from J, with 10 bases between. The CDR3 sequence is 14 residues long. In nucleotides, the CDR3 is TGTGCCAGCAGCACACGTCTAGACCAAGAGACCCAGTACTTC. The encoded protein is CASSTRLDQETQYF.

V and J are TRBV29-1 and TRBJ1-3, with 8 bases identical to TRBD1. The CDR3 extends over 15 amino acids. The germline CDR1 and CDR2 sequences are SQVTM and ANQGSEA. Trimming cost V 2 bases and J 3 bases; bases outside gene matches: 6. The CDR3 loop reads CSVETTGAIGNTIYF. CDR3 DNA sequence: TGCAGCGTTGAAACGACAGGGGCGATTGGAAACACCATATATTTT.

This chain links TRBV4-3 with TRBJ2-1; D unclear. CDR3 length equals 15 residues. Trimming stripped 1 base from V and 3 bases from J, with 10 bases between. The germline V gene encodes CDR1 LGHNA and CDR2 YSLEER. The CDR3 region has the DNA TGCGCCAGCAGCCAAGCCCCCCCCGTCTACAATGAGCAGTTCTTC. This codes for CASSQAPPVYNEQFF.

The gene calls are TRBV5-5 and TRBJ1-2; maybe TRBD1 (5 bases). This CDR3 comprises 14 residues. CDR1 and CDR2 (germline): SGHKS, YYEKEE (reference sequence). Between the trimmed V and J ends, which lost 0 bases and 2 bases, there was a span of 8 bases. The CDR3 sequence is CASSLDRGNYGYTF. The CDR3 DNA is TGTGCCAGCAGCTTGGATCGGGGGAACTATGGCTACACCTTC.

The chain is built from TRBV28 and TRBJ2-7; 9 bases map to TRBD2. The CDR3 consists of 15 residues. Germline CDR1 and CDR2: MDHEN and SYDVKM. The J segment lost 0 bases and the V segment lost 5 bases, leaving 5 bases of the junction unmatched. The CDR3 DNA follows: TGTGCCAGCAGTCCCGCGACTAGCGGCTCCTACGAGCAGTACTTC. Translation gives CASSPATSGSYEQYF.

The chain has TRBV29-1 and TRBJ2-1, with D tentatively TRBD1 (6 bases). This CDR3 comprises 15 residues. Germline V gives CDR1 SQVTM, CDR2 ANQGSEA. The ends were cut back, 4 bases at V and 7 bases at J, with 20 bases in the middle. The CDR3 DNA reads as TGCAGCGTTGTGACAGGCCTACATAGGGTAAATGAGCAGTTCTTC. Its translation: CSVVTGLHRVNEQFF.

V usage is TRBV28 and J usage is TRBJ2-3; 9 bases map to TRBD2. Germline CDR1 and CDR2: MDHEN and SYDVKM. Trimming took 2 bases from V and 7 from J; bases not matched to a gene: 13. This CDR3 comprises 17 residues. As DNA, the CDR3 is TGTGCCAGCAGTTTACTGGGATCTGCGGGAGGGGGTTATACGCAGTATTTT. Its translation: CASSLLGSAGGGYTQYF.

The V call is TRBV7-8, the J call TRBJ2-1; possibly TRBD2 for D (6 bases). Germline lookup yields CDR1 SGHVS and CDR2 FQNEAQ. The ends were cut back, 6 bases at V and 0 bases at J, with 12 bases in the middle. The CDR3 totals 15 residues. CDR3 in DNA: TGTGCCAGCAGTCCGACTAGGGTCTCCTACAATGAGCAGTTCTTC. Protein product: CASSPTRVSYNEQFF.

The chain carries TRBV29-1 and TRBJ2-3, with a possible D match to TRBD1 (6 bases). V lost 8 bases and J lost 5, with 14 bases in between. The CDR3 totals 12 residues. Germline assignment: CDR1 SQVTM and CDR2 ANQGSEA. The CDR3 sequence: CSTGIGRDTQYF. The CDR3, as DNA: TGCAGCACAGGGATAGGCAGAGATACGCAGTATTTT.

This clonotype was seen a single time. V and J are TRBV28 and TRBJ2-3; the D gene is possibly TRBD2 (5 bases). CDR3 length: 15 residues. Germline-derived CDR1 and CDR2 are MDHEN and SYDVKM. Trimming removed 6 bases from V and 2 bases from J, with 15 bases in between. DNA of the CDR3: TGTGCCAGCAGGGTTTTGAGCGGACCCACAGATACGCAGTATTTT. Translation gives CASRVLSGPTDTQYF.

This sequence joins TRBV11-2 and TRBJ2-7, with D perhaps TRBD1 (6 bases). This CDR3 is 16 amino acids long. Trimming cost V 4 bases and J 2 bases, with 18 bases left between them. Germline assignment: CDR1 SGHAT and CDR2 FQNNGV. Here the CDR3 DNA reads TGTGCCAGCAGCTCCCTAAGGGGACAAAGAACCTACGAGCAGTACTTC. Residues: CASSSLRGQRTYEQYF.

The V call is TRBV2, the J call TRBJ1-4; TRBD1 agrees at 9 bases. V lost 6 bases and J lost 11; bases outside the gene matches: 4. Germline assignment: CDR1 SNHLY and CDR2 FYNNEI. The CDR3 contains 12 residues. CDR3 loop: CASRRTGVKLFF. DNA of the CDR3: TGTGCCAGCAGGCGGACAGGGGTCAAACTGTTTTTT.

V is TRBV12-3 or TRBV12-4 and J is TRBJ2-1; TRBD1 is a possible D gene (5 bases). The CDR3 totals 14 residues. V was shortened by 3 bases and J by 6 bases, with 12 bases between the two germline ends. Here the CDR3 DNA reads TGTGCCAGCAGTTTCGGACAAGTAGGCAATGAGCAGTTCTTC. Translating it yields CASSFGQVGNEQFF.

V is TRBV6-5 and J is TRBJ2-5; 8 nucleotides align to TRBD1. Germline lookup yields CDR1 MNHEY and CDR2 SVGAGI. CDR3 length equals 14 residues. V gave up 4 bases and J gave up 5 bases; unmatched junction bases: 6. CDR3 residues: CASSSRTGMETQYF. The CDR3 DNA reads TGTGCCAGCAGTTCAAGGACAGGGATGGAGACCCAGTACTTC.

The chain employs TRBV20-1 and TRBJ2-5; 10 bases fit TRBD2. There are 16 residues in the CDR3. Trimming cost V 0 bases and J 2 bases; bases outside gene matches: 6. The germline gives CDR1 DFQATT, CDR2 SNEGSKA (reference sequence). Here the CDR3 reads CSARDPAGGTQETQYF. The CDR3 region has the DNA TGCAGTGCTAGAGATCCAGCGGGGGGGACTCAAGAGACCCAGTACTTC.